These 16 T cell receptor beta chains were all obtained from the same sample, sequenced in a study of cytomegalovirus exposure and HLA in healthy donors. Amplification used 60 Vbeta primers and 13 Jbeta primers. Method: immunoSEQ multiplex PCR; TCRdb's copy keeps in-frame clones and lacks some. The repertoire holds roughly 190,000 clones, with roughly 73% as singletons. Sequencing was carried out using PBMCs. The source of these receptors is a woman aged 30 to 39 in good health and CMV-seronegative.

This clone showed up just once. V is TRBV6-4 and J is TRBJ2-3; 10 bases align to TRBD1. J gave up 5 bases and V 6 bases, and 5 bases lay outside the gene matches. The CDR3 is 14 amino acids. Germline CDR1 and CDR2: MRHNA and SNTAGT. CDR3 region: CASSPGQGGDTQYF. The DNA of the CDR3 is TGTGCCAGCAGCCCAGGACAGGGGGGAGATACGCAGTATTTT.

The genes are TRBV19 and TRBJ1-4, with 8 bases that match TRBD1. CDR3 length equals 13 residues. Germline CDR1 reads LNHDA; CDR2 reads SQIVND (reference sequence). J gave up 6 bases and V 9 bases, and 6 bases lay outside the gene matches. The CDR3 loop reads CASAQGADEKLFF. The CDR3 DNA is TGTGCCAGCGCGCAGGGGGCTGATGAAAAACTGTTTTTT.

The DNA for the CDR3 is TGTGCCAGTAGTACGTCAGGGGGCAGGGGGCAGCCCCAGCATTTT. As protein: CASSTSGGRGQPQHF. The gene calls are TRBV19 and TRBJ1-5, with 8 bases matching TRBD1. Germline assignment: CDR1 LNHDA and CDR2 SQIVND (reference sequence). V trimming: 4 bases; J trimming: 7 bases; junction bases outside the gene matches: 9. The CDR3 loop spans 15 amino acids.

The chain carries TRBV14 and TRBJ1-2; D unclear. Looked up from germline, CDR1 is SGHDN and CDR2 is FVKESK. V lost 1 base and J lost 5, with 5 bases in between. This CDR3 is built from 12 residues. The CDR3 DNA sequence: TGTGCCAGCAGCCAAGCGTTATATGGCTACACCTTC. It codes for CASSQALYGYTF.

V and J are TRBV30 and TRBJ1-5; no reliable D call. From germline, CDR1 is GTSNPN and CDR2 SVGIG (reference sequence). V was clipped by 2 bases and J by 1 base, with 12 bases between them. The CDR3 is made up of 15 amino acids. Here the CDR3 DNA reads TGTGCCTGGAGTACGGGGATCTTAAGCAATCAGCCCCAGCATTTT. Its protein product is CAWSTGILSNQPQHF.

The CDR3 DNA sequence: TGTGCCAGCAGCCAAGATGTAGGGTCCGGGGACACTGAAGCTTTCTTT. It is translated as CASSQDVGSGDTEAFF. This chain connects TRBV4-2 to TRBJ1-1; no clear D. The CDR3 is 16 amino acids. The germline CDR1 and CDR2 sequences are LGHNA and YNFKEQ. With 0 bases removed from V and 3 bases from J, the gap between germline ends came to 14 bases.

This CDR3 is CASSVDRSNQPQHF. The DNA for the CDR3 is TGCGCCAGCAGTGTGGACAGGAGCAATCAGCCCCAGCATTTT. This chain uses TRBV10-2 with TRBJ1-5; 7 positions agree with TRBD1. The CDR3 runs 14 residues. Germline V gives CDR1 WSHSY, CDR2 SAAADI. Unmatched junction bases numbered 1, after V lost 4 bases and J lost 1 base.

The CDR3 protein is CASSVSPTGSYGYTF. Written as DNA, the CDR3 is TGTGCCAGCAGCGTCTCCCCCACAGGGTCATATGGCTACACCTTC. The J gene is TRBJ1-2, the V gene TRBV9; TRBD1 might be the D (6 bases). Germline CDR1 is SGDLS and CDR2 is YYNGEE. CDR3 size: 15 residues. V lost 2 bases to trimming and J lost 5 bases, with 16 bases between them. The entire variable domain, with the rest obtained from reference TRBV9 and TRBJ1-2, is as follows: DSGVTQTPKHLITATGQRVTLRCSPRSGDLSVYWYQQSLDQGLQFLIQYYNGEERAKGNILERFSAQQFPDLHSELNLSSLELGDSALYFCASSVSPTGSYGYTFGSGTRLTVV.

This clone has a handful of counts. The CDR3 region is CASSWRQGRNEKLFF. CDR3 DNA: TGTGCCAGCAGTTGGCGACAGGGACGTAATGAAAAACTGTTTTTT. The chain is built from TRBV6-5 and TRBJ1-4; the match to TRBD1 covers 7 bases. The CDR3 runs 15 residues. The germline V gene has CDR1 MNHEY and CDR2 SVGAGI. Trimming took 4 bases from V and 4 from J; bases not matched to a gene: 6.

The chain carries TRBV7-9 and TRBJ2-1, with 7 bases fitting TRBD2. This CDR3 is built from 16 residues. The trim removed 5 bases at V and 2 bases at J, leaving 9 bases unmatched. CDR1 SEHNR and CDR2 FQNEAQ come from the germline V gene (reference sequence). CDR3 bases: TGTGCCAGCAGCCCGTCGGGAGGCCCGGCCTACAATGAGCAGTTCTTC. Translating gives CASSPSGGPAYNEQFF.

The genes are TRBV27 and TRBJ2-7, with 13 nucleotides matching TRBD2. The germline CDR1 and CDR2 sequences are MNHEY and SMNVEV (reference sequence). The J segment lost 7 bases and the V segment lost 6 bases, leaving 9 bases of the junction unmatched. CDR3 length equals 15 residues. CDR3 nucleotide sequence: TGTGCCAGCAGCTTCTGGACTAGCGGGAGTCGGGAGCAGTACTTC. Residues: CASSFWTSGSREQYF.

The V and J genes are TRBV4-1 and TRBJ1-5, with TRBD1 identical over 7 bases. CDR3 length equals 15 residues. The V and J ends lost 3 bases and 2 bases, in that order; junction bases with no gene match: 4. Germline values: CDR1 MGHRA, CDR2 YSYEKL. Here the CDR3 reads CASSQAGTGNQPQHF. The DNA for the CDR3 is TGCGCCAGCAGCCAGGCCGGGACAGGCAATCAGCCCCAGCATTTT.

This clone was counted only a few times. The chain uses TRBV19 and TRBJ2-7, with 10 positions matching TRBD2. The CDR3 is 14 residues long. Losses at the gene ends were 8 bases for V and 2 bases for J; bases not matched to a gene: 6. Germline V gives CDR1 LNHDA, CDR2 SQIVND (reference sequence). The CDR3 nucleotides read TGTGCCAGTCGTAGGACTAGCGGCACCTACGAGCAGTACTTC. As protein: CASRRTSGTYEQYF.

There are a few counts of this clone. This rearrangement joins TRBV29-1 to TRBJ1-2; D not resolved. The germline CDR1 and CDR2 sequences are SQVTM and ANQGSEA. V was shortened by 7 bases and J by 8 bases, with 17 bases between the two germline ends. This CDR3 comprises 12 residues. CDR3 DNA: TGCAGCGCGTCGTGGAGGAATGGAGGCTACACCTTC. This encodes CSASWRNGGYTF.

This chain joins TRBV7-2 and TRBJ2-5; 11 bases map to TRBD2. Germline CDR1 reads SGHTA; CDR2 reads FQGNSA. Losses at the gene ends were 2 bases for V and 1 base for J; bases not matched to a gene: 6. The CDR3 totals 17 residues. This CDR3 reads CASSLIGTSGFQETQYF. The CDR3 DNA reads TGTGCCAGCAGCTTAATAGGGACTAGCGGTTTCCAAGAGACCCAGTACTTC.

The chain employs TRBV7-2 and TRBJ2-5; 8 positions match TRBD1. This CDR3 comprises 14 residues. Per the germline V gene, CDR1 is SGHTA and CDR2 is FQGNSA. Trimming at V came to 5 bases and at J to 3 bases, leaving 5 bases not matched to a gene. The CDR3 region is CASSPTGGEETQYF. The CDR3 DNA sequence: TGTGCCAGCAGCCCTACAGGGGGTGAAGAGACCCAGTACTTC.